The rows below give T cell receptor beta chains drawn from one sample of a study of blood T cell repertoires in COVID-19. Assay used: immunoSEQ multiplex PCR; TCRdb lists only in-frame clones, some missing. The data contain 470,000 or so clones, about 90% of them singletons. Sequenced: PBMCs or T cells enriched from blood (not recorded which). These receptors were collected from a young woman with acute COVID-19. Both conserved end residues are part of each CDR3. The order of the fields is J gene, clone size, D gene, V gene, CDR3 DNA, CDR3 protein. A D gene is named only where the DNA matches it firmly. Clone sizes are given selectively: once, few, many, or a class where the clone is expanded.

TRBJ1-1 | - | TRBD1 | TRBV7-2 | TGTGCCAGCAACGAATGGACAGGGGGAAAGACTGAAGCTTTCTTT | CASNEWTGGKTEAFF
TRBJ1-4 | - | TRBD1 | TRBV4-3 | TGCGCCAGCAGCCCACAGGGGGCAGGTGAAAAACTGTTTTTT | CASSPQGAGEKLFF
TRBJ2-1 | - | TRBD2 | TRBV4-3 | TGCGCCAGCAGCCAAGGGGTAGCGGGTAATCGAAATGAGCAGTTCTTC | CASSQGVAGNRNEQFF
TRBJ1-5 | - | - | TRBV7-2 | TGTGCCAGCAGCTTAAGGTTAAGGGGCTTGGAGCCCCAGCATTTT | CASSLRLRGLEPQHF
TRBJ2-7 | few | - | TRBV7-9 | TGTGCCAGCAGCCAGTCGGGGACTCAAGGGTACGAGCAGTACTTC | CASSQSGTQGYEQYF
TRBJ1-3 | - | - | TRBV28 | TGTGCCAGCAGAGAGCCTGGAAACACCATATATTTT | CASREPGNTIYF
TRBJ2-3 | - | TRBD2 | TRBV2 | TGTGCCACCAAAAGGAGCGGGAACACAGATACGCAGTATTTT | CATKRSGNTDTQYF
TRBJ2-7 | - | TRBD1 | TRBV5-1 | TGCGCCAGCAGCGTAACGGGACAGGTGGGCTACGAGCAGTACTTC | CASSVTGQVGYEQYF
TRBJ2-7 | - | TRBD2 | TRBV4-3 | TGCGCCAGCAGCCTCGAACCGCGGGGGAACTACGAGCAGTACTTC | CASSLEPRGNYEQYF
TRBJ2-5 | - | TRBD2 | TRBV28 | TGTGCCAGCAGTTTAGATAGCGGGAGGGAGACCCAGTACTTC | CASSLDSGRETQYF
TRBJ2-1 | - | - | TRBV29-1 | TGCAGCGTTGAAGATCGGGCACGGCGGGGAAGCTCCTACAATGAGCAGTTCTTC | CSVEDRARRGSSYNEQFF
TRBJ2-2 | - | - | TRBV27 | TGTGCCAGCGGAGTAGGCGGGGAGCTGTTTTTT | CASGVGGELFF
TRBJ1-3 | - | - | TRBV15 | TGTGCCACCAGCGGGGGGTTCGTAAACACCATATATTTT | CATSGGFVNTIYF
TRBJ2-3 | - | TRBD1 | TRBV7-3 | TGTGCCAGCAGCTTAACTTCGCCTTTACAGGGGGGCACAGATACGCAGTATTTT | CASSLTSPLQGGTDTQYF
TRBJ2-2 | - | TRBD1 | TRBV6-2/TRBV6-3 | TGTGCCAGCAGTTTTTTGGGGACAGGGGTCACCGGGGAGCTGTTTTTT | CASSFLGTGVTGELFF
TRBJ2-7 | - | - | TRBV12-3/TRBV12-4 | TGTGCCAGCAGTTTGAGGCCTCAGGAGCAGTACTTC | CASSLRPQEQYF